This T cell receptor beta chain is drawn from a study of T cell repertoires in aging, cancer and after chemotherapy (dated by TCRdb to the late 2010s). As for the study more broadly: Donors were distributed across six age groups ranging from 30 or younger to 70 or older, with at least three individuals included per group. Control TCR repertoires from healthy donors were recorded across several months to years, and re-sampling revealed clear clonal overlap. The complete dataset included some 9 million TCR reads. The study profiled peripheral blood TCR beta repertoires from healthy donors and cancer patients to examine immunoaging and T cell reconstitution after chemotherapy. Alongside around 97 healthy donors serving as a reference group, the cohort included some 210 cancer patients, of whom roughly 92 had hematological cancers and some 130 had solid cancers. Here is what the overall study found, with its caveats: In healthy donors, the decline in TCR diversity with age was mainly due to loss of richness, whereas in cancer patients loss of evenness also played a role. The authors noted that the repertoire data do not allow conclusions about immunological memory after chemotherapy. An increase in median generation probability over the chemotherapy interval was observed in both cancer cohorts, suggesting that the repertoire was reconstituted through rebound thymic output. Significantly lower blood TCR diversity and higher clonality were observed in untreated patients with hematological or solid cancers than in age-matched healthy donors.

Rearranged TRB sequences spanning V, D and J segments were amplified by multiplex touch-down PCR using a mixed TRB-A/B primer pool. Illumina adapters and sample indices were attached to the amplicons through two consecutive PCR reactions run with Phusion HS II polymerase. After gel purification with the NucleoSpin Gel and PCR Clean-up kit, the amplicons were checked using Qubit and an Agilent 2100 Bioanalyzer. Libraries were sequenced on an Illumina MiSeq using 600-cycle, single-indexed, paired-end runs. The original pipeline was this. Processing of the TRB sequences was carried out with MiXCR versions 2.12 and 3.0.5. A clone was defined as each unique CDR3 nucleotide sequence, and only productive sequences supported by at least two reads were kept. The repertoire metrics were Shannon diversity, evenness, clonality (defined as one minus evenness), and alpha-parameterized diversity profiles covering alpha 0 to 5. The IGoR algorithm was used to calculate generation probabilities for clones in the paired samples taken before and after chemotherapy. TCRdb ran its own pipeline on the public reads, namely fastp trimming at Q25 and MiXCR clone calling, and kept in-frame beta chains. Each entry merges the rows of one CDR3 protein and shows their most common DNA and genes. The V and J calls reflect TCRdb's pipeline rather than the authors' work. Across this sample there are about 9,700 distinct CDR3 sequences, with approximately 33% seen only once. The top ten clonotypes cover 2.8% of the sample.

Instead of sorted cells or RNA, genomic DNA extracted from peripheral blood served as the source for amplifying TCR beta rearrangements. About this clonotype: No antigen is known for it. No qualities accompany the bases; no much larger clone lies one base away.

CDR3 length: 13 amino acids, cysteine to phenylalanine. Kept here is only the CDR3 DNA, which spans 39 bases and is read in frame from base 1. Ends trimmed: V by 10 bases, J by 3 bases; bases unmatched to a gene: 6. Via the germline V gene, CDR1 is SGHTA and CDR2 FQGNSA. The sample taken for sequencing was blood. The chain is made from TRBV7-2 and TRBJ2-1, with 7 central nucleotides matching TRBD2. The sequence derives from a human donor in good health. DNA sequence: TGTGCCACACGGCTAGCGGTCTACAATGAGCAGTTCTTC. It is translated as CATRLAVYNEQFF.